Sequencing of this T cell receptor beta chain was carried out in a study of beta chain features in type 1 diabetes. The study reverse transcribed the entire isolated RNA, so it sequenced expressed TCRB transcripts. Sequencing was performed with immunoSEQ multiplex PCR; in TCRdb, only in-frame clones are kept and a portion is missing. The sample has 600,000 or so clones; around 12% are singletons. Points from the study as a whole: Among type 1 diabetes patients, VDJ junctions had fewer insertions and more deletions. A moderate, significant TCRB CDR3 shortening appeared in type 1 diabetes across four CD4+ subsets.

CDR3 length: 13 amino acids. The germline V gene has CDR1 SGHRS and CDR2 YFSETQ. The V gene lost 0 bases and the J gene lost 6 bases, with 9 bases spanning the gap. Comments on this clone: Its matching antigen is unknown.

Specimen: naive CD4+ T cells from blood. The chain employs TRBV5-1 and TRBJ1-2; D is unclear. The TCR comes from a man aged 25-40 years with type 1 diabetes. CDR3 in amino acids: CASSLESGNGYTF. Here the CDR3 DNA reads TGCGCCAGCAGCTTGGAATCTGGGAATGGCTACACCTTC.